A selection of T cell receptor beta chains follows, all from one sample in a study of response to subunit inactivated influenza vaccine. TCRdb reprocessed the RT-PCR reads with MiXCR, giving one entry per CDR3 protein. The sample holds more than 200,000 distinct CDR3 sequences, 9.5% to 15% seen once. The sample consisted of non-naive T cells sorted from PBMCs, taken approximately 15 days before vaccination. Receptors originate from a man in his fifties or sixties who received an inactivated influenza vaccine. Each CDR3 is given with its conserved first and last residue. D genes are given only for firm matches. The listing skips clone size in some rows; elsewhere it reads once, few, many or a size class.

abundance: -
j_gene: TRBJ2-7
v_gene: TRBV10-3
d_gene: -
CDR3nt: TGTGCCATCAGTGCCGACTACGAGCAGTACTTC
CDR3aa: CAISADYEQYF

abundance: -
j_gene: TRBJ2-7
v_gene: TRBV28
d_gene: -
CDR3nt: TGTGCCAGCAGTGCCCGGGGCAGGGCTGCTCTTACCCGATTC
CDR3aa: CASSARGRAALTRF

abundance: few
j_gene: TRBJ1-1
v_gene: TRBV20-1
d_gene: -
CDR3nt: TGCAGTGCTAGCCGGGCGGCAGATGAAGCTTTCTTT
CDR3aa: CSASRAADEAFF

abundance: -
j_gene: TRBJ2-2
v_gene: TRBV20-1
d_gene: -
CDR3nt: TGCTGTGCTAGAGATCGCGCAGGAGAGAACACCGGGGAGCTGTTTTTT
CDR3aa: CCARDRAGENTGELFF

abundance: few
j_gene: TRBJ2-1
v_gene: TRBV7-7
d_gene: -
CDR3nt: TGTGCCAGCAGCTTAGGCCCTTATTCTAGCCGATCCTACAATGAGCAGTTCTTC
CDR3aa: CASSLGPYSSRSYNEQFF

abundance: -
j_gene: TRBJ1-1
v_gene: TRBV10-3
d_gene: -
CDR3nt: TGTGCCATCAGCAGGTCCAGGGACACTGAAGCTTTCTTT
CDR3aa: CAISRSRDTEAFF

abundance: -
j_gene: TRBJ2-5
v_gene: TRBV20-1
d_gene: TRBD2
CDR3nt: TGCAGTGCTCGGACTAGCGGGAGTGCCCAGTACTTC
CDR3aa: CSARTSGSAQYF

abundance: many
j_gene: TRBJ1-3
v_gene: TRBV4-3
d_gene: -
CDR3nt: TGCGCCAGCAGCCAAGGGGGACAACCCGGCTCTGGAAACACCATATATTTT
CDR3aa: CASSQGGQPGSGNTIYF

abundance: -
j_gene: TRBJ2-7
v_gene: TRBV7-9
d_gene: TRBD1
CDR3nt: TGTGCCAGCAGCAAAACACAGGGGAACAAGTACGAGCAGTACTTC
CDR3aa: CASSKTQGNKYEQYF

abundance: many
j_gene: TRBJ2-7
v_gene: TRBV6-1
d_gene: -
CDR3nt: TGTGCCAGCAGCCCCCCACCGGGACACCCAACCTACGAGCAGTACTTC
CDR3aa: CASSPPPGHPTYEQYF